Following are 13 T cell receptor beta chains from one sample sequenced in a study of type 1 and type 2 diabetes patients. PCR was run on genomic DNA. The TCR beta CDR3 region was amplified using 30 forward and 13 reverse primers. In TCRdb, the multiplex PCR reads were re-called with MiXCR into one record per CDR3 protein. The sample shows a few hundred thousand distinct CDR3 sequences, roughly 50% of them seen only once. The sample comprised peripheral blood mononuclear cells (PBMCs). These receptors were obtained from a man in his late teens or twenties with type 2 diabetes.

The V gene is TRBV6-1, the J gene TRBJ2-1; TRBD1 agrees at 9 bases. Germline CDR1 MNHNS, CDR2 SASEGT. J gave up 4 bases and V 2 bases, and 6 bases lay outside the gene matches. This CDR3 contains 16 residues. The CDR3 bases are TGTGCCAGCAGTGAATTTGGGACAGGGATTTACAATGAGCAGTTCTTC. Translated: CASSEFGTGIYNEQFF.

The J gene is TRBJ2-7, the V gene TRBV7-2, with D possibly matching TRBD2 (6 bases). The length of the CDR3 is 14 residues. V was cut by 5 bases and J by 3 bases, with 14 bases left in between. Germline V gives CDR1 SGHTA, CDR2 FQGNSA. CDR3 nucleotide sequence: TGTGCCAGCAGCCAGCTCCGGAGGGTCTACGAGCAGTACTTC. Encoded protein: CASSQLRRVYEQYF.

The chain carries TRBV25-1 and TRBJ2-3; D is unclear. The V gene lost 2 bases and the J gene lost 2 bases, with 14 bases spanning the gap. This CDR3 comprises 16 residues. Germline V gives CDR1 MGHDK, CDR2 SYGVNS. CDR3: CASSEVEGGFTDTQYF. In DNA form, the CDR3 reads TGTGCCAGCAGTGAAGTGGAAGGCGGATTCACAGATACGCAGTATTTT.

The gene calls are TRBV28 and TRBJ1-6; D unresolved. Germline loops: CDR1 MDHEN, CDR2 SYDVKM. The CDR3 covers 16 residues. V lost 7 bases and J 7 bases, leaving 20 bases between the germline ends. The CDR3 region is CASISILRETNSPLHF. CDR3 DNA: TGTGCCAGCATTTCTATACTGAGGGAGACGAATTCACCCCTCCACTTT.

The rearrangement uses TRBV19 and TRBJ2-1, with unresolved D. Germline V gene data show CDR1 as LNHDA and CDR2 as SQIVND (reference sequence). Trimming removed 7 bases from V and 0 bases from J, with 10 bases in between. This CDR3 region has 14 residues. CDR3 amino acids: CASNNRASYNEQFF. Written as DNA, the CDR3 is TGTGCCAGTAACAACAGAGCCTCCTACAATGAGCAGTTCTTC.

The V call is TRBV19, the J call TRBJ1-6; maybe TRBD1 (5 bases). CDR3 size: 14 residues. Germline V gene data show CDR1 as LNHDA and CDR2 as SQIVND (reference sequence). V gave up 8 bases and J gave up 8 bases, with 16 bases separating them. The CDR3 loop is CASQLGRLHSPLHF. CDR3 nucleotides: TGTGCCAGTCAGCTGGGACGACTCCATTCACCCCTCCACTTT. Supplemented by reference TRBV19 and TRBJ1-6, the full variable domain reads DGGITQSPKYLFRKEGQNVTLSCEQNLNHDAMYWYRQDPGQGLRLIYYSQIVNDFQKGDIAEGYSVSREKKESFPLTVTSAQKNPTAFYLCASQLGRLHSPLHFGNGTRLTVT.

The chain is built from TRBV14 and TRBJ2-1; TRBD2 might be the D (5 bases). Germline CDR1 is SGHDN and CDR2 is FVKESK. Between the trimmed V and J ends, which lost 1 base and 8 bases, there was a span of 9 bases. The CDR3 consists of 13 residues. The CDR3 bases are TGTGCCAGCAGCCAAGTTGGCGGGTATGAGCAGTTCTTC. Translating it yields CASSQVGGYEQFF.

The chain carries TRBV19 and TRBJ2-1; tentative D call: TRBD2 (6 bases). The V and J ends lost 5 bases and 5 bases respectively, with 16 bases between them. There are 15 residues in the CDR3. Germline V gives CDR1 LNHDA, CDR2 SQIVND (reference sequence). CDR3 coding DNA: TGTGCCAGTAGTTGGGGAGCGGGTCTACACAATGAGCAGTTCTTC. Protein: CASSWGAGLHNEQFF.

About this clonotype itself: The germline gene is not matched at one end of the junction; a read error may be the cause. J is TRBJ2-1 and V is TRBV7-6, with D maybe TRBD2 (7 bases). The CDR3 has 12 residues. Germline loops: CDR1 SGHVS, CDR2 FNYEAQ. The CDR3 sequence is CASSLGGGEQFF. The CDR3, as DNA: TGTGCCAGCAGTTTAGGGGGGGGTGAGCAGTTCTTC. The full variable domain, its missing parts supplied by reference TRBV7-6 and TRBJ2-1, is GAGVSQSPRYKVTKRGQDVALRCDPISGHVSLYWYRQALGQGPEFLTYFNYEAQQDKSGLPNDRFSAERPEGSISTLTIQRTEQRDSAMYRCASSLGGGEQFFGPGTRLTVL.

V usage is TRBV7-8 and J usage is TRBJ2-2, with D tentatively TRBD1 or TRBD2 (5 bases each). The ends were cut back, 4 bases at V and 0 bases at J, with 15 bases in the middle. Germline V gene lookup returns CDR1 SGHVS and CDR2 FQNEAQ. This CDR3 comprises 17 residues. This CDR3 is CASSSVWDGANTGELFF. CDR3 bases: TGTGCCAGCAGCTCTGTGTGGGACGGCGCGAACACCGGGGAGCTGTTTTTT.

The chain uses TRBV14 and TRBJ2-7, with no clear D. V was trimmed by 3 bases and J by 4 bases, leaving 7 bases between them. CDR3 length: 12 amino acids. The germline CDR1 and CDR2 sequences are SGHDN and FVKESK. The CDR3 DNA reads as TGTGCCAGCAGCCACACAGCTTACGAGCAGTACTTC. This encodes CASSHTAYEQYF.

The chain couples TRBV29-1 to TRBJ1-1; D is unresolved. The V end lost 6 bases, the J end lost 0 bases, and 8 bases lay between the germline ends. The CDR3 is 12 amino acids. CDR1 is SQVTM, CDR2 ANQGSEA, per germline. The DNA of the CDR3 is TGCAGCGTCTACATCTTGAACACTGAAGCTTTCTTT. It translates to CSVYILNTEAFF.

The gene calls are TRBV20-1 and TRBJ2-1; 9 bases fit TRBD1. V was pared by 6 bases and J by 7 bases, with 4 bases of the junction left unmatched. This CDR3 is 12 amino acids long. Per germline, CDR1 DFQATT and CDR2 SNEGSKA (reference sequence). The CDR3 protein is CSAWDRENEQFF. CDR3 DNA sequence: TGCAGTGCGTGGGACAGGGAGAATGAGCAGTTCTTC.